A single T cell receptor beta chain is shown here with its context. Its antigen is unidentified. The CDR3 is 12 amino acids. Trimming stripped 2 bases from V and 5 bases from J, with 6 bases between. CDR1 and CDR2 (germline): SGHNT, YYREEE (reference sequence). The record originates from a study of T cells in localized non-small cell lung cancer. Findings and limits, study-wide: Detection in adjacent lung was observed for a median approximately 53 of the top 100 tumor clones.

Profiling relied on immunoSEQ multiplex PCR, and the TCRdb table lists in-frame clones only, not all of them. The table records some 130,000 clones, 89% of them present only once. The TCR sequence derives from an older female donor with stage I lung adenocarcinoma. V is TRBV5-4 and J is TRBJ2-3, with D possibly TRBD1 on 5 matching bases. Sequencing used peripheral blood, obtained before any cancer treatment. In nucleotides, the CDR3 is TGTGCCAGCAGCTTCAGGGAAGATACGCAGTATTTT. This translates into CASSFREDTQYF.